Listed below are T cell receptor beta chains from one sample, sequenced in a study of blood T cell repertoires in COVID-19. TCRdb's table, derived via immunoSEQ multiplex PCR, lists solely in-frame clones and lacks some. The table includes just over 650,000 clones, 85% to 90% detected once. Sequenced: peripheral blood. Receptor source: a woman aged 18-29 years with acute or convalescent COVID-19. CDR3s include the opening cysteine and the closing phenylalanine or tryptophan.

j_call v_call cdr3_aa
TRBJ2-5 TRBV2 CASGDRRKETQYF
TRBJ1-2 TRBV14 CASSPPSNDKWCYGYTF
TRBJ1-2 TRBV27 CASRSDRAYGYTF
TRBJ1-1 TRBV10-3 CATATGEFEAFF
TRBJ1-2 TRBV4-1 CASSPLATELWGYTF
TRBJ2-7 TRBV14 CASSVSQRSSYEQYF
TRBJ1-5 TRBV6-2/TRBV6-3 CASSSPSFSNQPQHF
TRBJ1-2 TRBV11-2 CASSSTGGIGYGYTF
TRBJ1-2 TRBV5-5 CASSPPAGAYGYTF
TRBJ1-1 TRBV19 CASSIYRMNTEAFF
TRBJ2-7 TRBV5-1 CASSFQESDYEQYF
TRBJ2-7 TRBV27 CASSLRSGGTGEQYF
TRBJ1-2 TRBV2 CASRAQAKHYGYTF
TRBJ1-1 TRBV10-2 CASSEGTGNTEAFF
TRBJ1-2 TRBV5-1 CASNPGGPAGYGYTF
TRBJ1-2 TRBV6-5 CASSYTGQSGYTF
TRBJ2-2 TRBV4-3 CASSPGWIGELFF
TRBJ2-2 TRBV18 CASSPPSSGTGELFF
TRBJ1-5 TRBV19 CASRGQGQPQHF
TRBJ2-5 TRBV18 CASVQGRVETQYF
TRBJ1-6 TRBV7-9 CASSFNWDRAYNSPLHF
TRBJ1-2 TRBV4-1 CASSQEHIAYGYTF
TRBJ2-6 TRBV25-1 CASSTDGAGANVLTF
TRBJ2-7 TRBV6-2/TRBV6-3 CASSYSSGGASEQYF
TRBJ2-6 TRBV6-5 CASSPLAGANVLTF
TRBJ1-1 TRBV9 CASSLETRCTEAFF
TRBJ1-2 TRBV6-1 CASSERDRDGYTF
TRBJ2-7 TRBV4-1 CASSTSGEIYEQYF
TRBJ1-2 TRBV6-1 CASSDPYGYGYTF
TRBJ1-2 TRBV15 CATSSRGGYTF
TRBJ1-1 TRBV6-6 CASSPQGWNTEAFF
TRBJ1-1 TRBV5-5 CASSLVFWSTEAFF
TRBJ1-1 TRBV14 CASSPFLSVNTEAFF
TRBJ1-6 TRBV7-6 CASSSAATGGTYNSPLHF
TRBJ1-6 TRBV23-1 CASSQWGRNSPLHF
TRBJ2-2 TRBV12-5 CASGLVRGQGITGELFF
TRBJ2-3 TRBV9 CASSDREGTVEKVDTDTQYF
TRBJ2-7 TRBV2 CASSEDGTVYEQYF
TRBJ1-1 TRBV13 CASSLSVNTEAFF
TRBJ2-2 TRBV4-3 CASSQADRDLNTGELFF
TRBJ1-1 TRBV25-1 CASIPQGLWAEAFF
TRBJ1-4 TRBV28 CASSSQQGWSEKLFF
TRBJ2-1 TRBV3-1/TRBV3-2 CASAKSGGYYNEQFF
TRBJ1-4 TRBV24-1 CATSDAHSREGREKLFF
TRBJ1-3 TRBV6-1 CASSEAIDSVLIVYF
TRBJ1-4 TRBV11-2 CASSPAALYYKATNEKLFF
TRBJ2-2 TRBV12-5 CASGFTRDRVGTGELFF
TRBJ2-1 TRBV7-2 CASSLGLVNEQFF
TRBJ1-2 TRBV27 CASGGQGVYGYTF
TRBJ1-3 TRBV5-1 CASRWGIDSGNTIYF
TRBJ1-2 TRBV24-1 CATSDSSNSRRGYTF
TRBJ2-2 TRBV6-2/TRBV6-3 CASSYSIVPRFGIKNTGELFF
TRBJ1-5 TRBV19 CASSIQGYNQPQHF
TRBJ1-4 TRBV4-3 CASSQNRGTQGEKLFF
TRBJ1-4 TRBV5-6 CASSPRGKSATGEKLFF
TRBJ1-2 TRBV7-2 CASSLVGGTKTEGYTF